Listed below are T cell receptor beta chains from one sample, sequenced in a study of glioma-infiltrating T cells. TCRdb passed the multiplex PCR reads through MiXCR, listing each CDR3 protein once. There are about 380,000 distinct CDR3 sequences in the sample; less than 50% occur only once, and 12% lies in the top ten. Sequencing was carried out using glioma tissue, nonneoplastic brain tissue, or PBMCs (not recorded which). All receptors derive from a human donor with low-grade glioma or glioblastoma, undergoing nonglioma brain surgery, or in good health (not recorded which). CDR3s include the opening cysteine and the closing phenylalanine or tryptophan. D genes are given only for firm matches. Some rows have no size entry. The others give once, few or many, or a class for an expanded clone.

>NA|TRBV7-2|once|TRBJ1-2
CASSLVAAYYGYTF
TGTGCCAGCAGCTTAGTTGCGGCATACTATGGCTACACCTTC
>TRBD2|TRBV7-2|NA|TRBJ2-1
CASSLAPGLAGLYNEQFF
TGTGCCAGCAGCTTAGCCCCTGGACTAGCGGGACTCTACAATGAGCAGTTCTTC
>NA|TRBV28|NA|TRBJ1-3
CASSRLNGLTGNTIYF
TGTGCCAGCAGCCGCTTAAATGGGCTCACTGGAAACACCATATATTTT
>NA|TRBV6-2/TRBV6-3|NA|TRBJ2-1
CASSYLAPKYNGQFF
TGTGCCAGCAGTTACCTGGCCCCGAAATACAATGGGCAGTTCTTC
>NA|TRBV27|many|TRBJ2-7
CASSLLTYEQYF
TGTGCCAGCAGTCTGCTTACCTACGAGCAGTACTTC
>NA|TRBV7-2|NA|TRBJ1-4
CARSLAKSSNEKLFF
TGTGCCAGAAGCTTAGCGAAGTCCTCAAATGAAAAACTGTTTTTT
>TRBD1|TRBV20-1|NA|TRBJ1-1
CSARTGGITEAFF
TGCAGTGCTAGGACAGGGGGAATCACTGAAGCTTTCTTT
>TRBD1|TRBV2|NA|TRBJ2-3
CASSDPPDRVTDTQYF
TGTGCCAGCAGTGACCCCCCGGACAGGGTTACAGATACGCAGTATTTT
>TRBD2|TRBV19|NA|TRBJ2-3
CASKLAGADTQYF
TGTGCCAGCAAACTAGCGGGGGCAGATACGCAGTATTTT
>NA|TRBV27|many|TRBJ1-2
CASSFGANYGYTF
TGTGCCAGCAGTTTTGGAGCTAACTATGGCTACACCTTC
>NA|TRBV19|NA|TRBJ1-5
CASSIEHYQPQHF
TGTGCCAGTAGTATCGAACATTATCAGCCCCAGCATTTT
>TRBD2|TRBV6-2/TRBV6-3|few|TRBJ2-1
CASSSTLAGARISYNEQFF
TGTGCCAGCAGTTCAACGCTAGCGGGAGCCCGAATCTCCTACAATGAGCAGTTCTTC
>NA|TRBV11-2|once|TRBJ1-4
CASSLGASREKLFF
TGTGCCAGCAGCTTAGGGGCCTCGCGGGAAAAACTGTTTTTT
>NA|TRBV20-1|NA|TRBJ2-7
CSASRAPYEQYF
TGCAGTGCCTCCAGGGCCCCATACGAGCAGTACTTC
>NA|TRBV20-1|NA|TRBJ1-4
CSARAGVDEKLFF
TGCAGTGCTAGAGCAGGGGTGGACGAAAAACTGTTTTTT